This T cell receptor (beta chain) was identified during a study of early T cells in non-severe SARS-CoV-2 infection. Across the whole study: Sequencing targeted bulk RNA from unsorted whole blood, leaving chains unpaired.

This clonotype has more than one count but fewer than ten. V lost 2 bases and J 4 bases, leaving 6 bases between the germline ends. From germline, CDR1 is SEHNR and CDR2 FQNEAQ (reference sequence). The CDR3 sequence is 14 residues long. Each cDNA molecule carried a unique molecular identifier. TCRdb reanalysed the 5' RACE reads using MiXCR and keeps one entry per CDR3 protein. Of tens of thousands of distinct CDR3 sequences in the sample, 5.8% were seen once. The chain joins TRBV7-9 to TRBJ1-6; possibly TRBD1 for D (6 bases). Input material: whole blood. The sequence was obtained from an adult who was a healthcare worker with PCR-confirmed SARS-CoV-2 infection or an uninfected control (not recorded which). CDR3 nucleotide sequence: TGTGCCAGCAGCTTACAGGGGTATAATTCACCCCTCCACTTT. This encodes CASSLQGYNSPLHF.